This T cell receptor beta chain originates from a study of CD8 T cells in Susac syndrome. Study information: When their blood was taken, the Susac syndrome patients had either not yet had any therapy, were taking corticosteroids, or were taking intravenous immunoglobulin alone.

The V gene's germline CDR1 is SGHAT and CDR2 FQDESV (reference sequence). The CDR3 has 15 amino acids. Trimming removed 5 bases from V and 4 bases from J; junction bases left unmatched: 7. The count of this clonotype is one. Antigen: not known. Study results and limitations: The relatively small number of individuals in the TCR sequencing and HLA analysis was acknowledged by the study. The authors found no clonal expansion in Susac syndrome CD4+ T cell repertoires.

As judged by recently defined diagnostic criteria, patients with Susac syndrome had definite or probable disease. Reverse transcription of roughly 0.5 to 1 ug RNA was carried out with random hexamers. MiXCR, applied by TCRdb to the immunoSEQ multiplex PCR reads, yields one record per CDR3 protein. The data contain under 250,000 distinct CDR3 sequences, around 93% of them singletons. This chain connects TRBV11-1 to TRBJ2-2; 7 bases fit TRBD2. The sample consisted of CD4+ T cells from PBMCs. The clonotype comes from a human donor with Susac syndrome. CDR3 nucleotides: TGTGCCAGCAGCCCAAAGCGGGGCGGCACCGGGGAGCTGTTTTTT. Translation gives CASSPKRGGTGELFF.